This T cell receptor beta chain was documented in a study of cytomegalovirus exposure and HLA in healthy donors (dated by TCRdb to 2016 to 2017). Study-level background: In an earlier analysis of under 750 of the donors, roughly 300 Gb of sequence data and some 100 million unique TCR beta sequences from about 179 million T cells were reported. Among about 400 genotyped donors of the cohort, an average of approximately 220,000 unique TCR beta nucleotide sequences was sequenced per donor, of which roughly 17% were non-productive. The study aimed to test whether signatures of past pathogen exposure could be identified by cataloging public T cell receptors. Approximately 300 gigabases of sequencing data and 70 million to 95 million unique TCR sequences made up an early release that covered nearly 650 HLA-typed donors. In an earlier analysis of 550 to 700 of the donors, high-throughput TCR beta sequencing was used to judge whether each TCR beta V gene segment behaved as functional or pseudogenic. Of the approximately 370 genotyped donors, 81% were placed in the genetic ancestry cluster associated with self-reported Caucasian donors. All discovery cohort repertoires had been generated using a single sequencing platform. In a later genetic analysis, genome-wide SNP genotypes for about three fifths of the roughly 670 donors were used, and that subset was treated as a discovery cohort. Because of strong linkage in the cohort, roughly five DR-DQ haplotypes were treated as single units for association and clustering. A later analysis re-examined previously published TCR beta repertoires from just over 650 donors and added high-resolution HLA genotyping to investigate patterns of TCR occurrence. The study used immunosequencing to profile the T cell repertoires of under 700 subjects and linked those repertoires to cytomegalovirus serostatus. A separate validation cohort of over 95 different subjects was used in addition to the approximately 610-subject first cohort. To predict cytomegalovirus infection status, the study combined high-throughput TCR immunosequencing, statistical association of individual TCRs with disease status, and machine learning. In the later analysis, no new phenotypic data were used to find candidate immune exposures; instead, reliance was placed on TCR beta sequences and their occurrence across donors. HLA typing included class I and class II loci at four-digit resolution. Typing coverage varied by locus: roughly 620-640 donors for A, B, C, DRB1 and DQB1; 500 to 550 for DQA1; about 590 for DPA1; approximately 450 for DPB1. Donor age, sex, ethnicity and CMV serostatus were compiled together with the repertoire data.

Library preparation used the immunoSEQ multiplex PCR assay. The multiplex PCR relied on a mix of 60 forward primers for TCR Vbeta segments and 13 reverse primers for TCR Jbeta segments. A multiplex PCR assay on genomic DNA amplified the CDR3 region of rearranged TCR beta genes. The amplified TCR beta libraries were sequenced on the Illumina HiSeq System as 87-base-pair reads. In the original analysis: A later analysis tallied about 77 million unique TCR beta chains across the 550 to 850 repertoires, and 10 million to 11 million of those chains were shared by two or more donors. Raw reads were error-corrected and collapsed into unique sequences with a nearest-neighbor algorithm that merged closely related sequences to remove PCR and sequencing errors. Alignment of CDR3 sequences to IMGT reference sequences was used to assign V, D and J gene segments. Each retained sequence needed at least a six-nucleotide match to both a V gene segment and a J gene segment. Rearrangements were called productive when the CDR3 lacked stop codons and stayed in frame with V and J; all others were non-productive. CDR3 was defined according to IMGT convention as the region running from the second conserved V-encoded cysteine to the conserved J-encoded phenylalanine. The earlier analysis of 500 to 750 of the donors excluded any sequence lacking an unambiguous match to a single V gene segment. An earlier analysis of several hundred of the donors called V segments functional above 56.7% productive rearrangements and segregating when the between-donor standard deviation exceeded 5%. To diagnose cytomegalovirus status from the catalog of TCR beta chain sequences, a statistical classification framework was built. V and J gene assignment, in a later analysis, came from comparing TCR nucleotide sequences with IMGT/GENE-DB human TR gene sequences. A later analysis assigned CDR3 sequences and most-parsimonious VDJ recombination scenarios with the TCRdist pipeline. In a later analysis, each TCR beta chain was defined by its CDR3 amino acid sequence together with its V-gene family, and reads lacking a unique V-gene family were excluded. A later analysis removed 500 to 600 highly shared, low-generation-probability nucleotide sequences to deal with suspected cross-contamination and a sequencing artifact. In a later analysis, a clonal expansion index for each public chain was calculated from normalized within-repertoire ranks of inferred template counts. A later analysis computed generation probabilities with a VDJ recombination model fitted to out-of-frame rearrangements, and checked the results against IGoR. A later analysis scored TCR-TCR, TCR-HLA and TCR-CMV co-occurrence with hypergeometric tests, applying a repertoire-size bias correction to TCR pairs. False discovery rates were estimated in a later analysis by permuting HLA or CMV assignments 20 times. In a later analysis, co-occurring TCRs were grouped using DBSCAN, with TCRdist sequence similarity added in when clustering inside HLA-allele-positive subsets. For co-occurrence clustering, repertoires with fewer than 30,000 or more than 120,000 public chains were excluded, along with roughly 5 repertoires with anomalous nucleotide sharing. TCRdb provides this immuneACCESS table in a form limited to in-frame rearrangements. Some clones are lacking; in checked studies, under half of them reflect an unresolved V gene, and why the rest are absent is not known. The V and J calls and clone size come from that table; D and trimming were worked out from the DNA. The sample records 150,000 or so clones, around 66% of which are singletons. The ten largest make up approximately 2.9% of the sample.

The cohort consisted of approximately 670 healthy bone marrow donors. Cohort members were all nominally healthy when sampled, although unrecorded immune exposures were likely present. The donor was CMV seropositive and belonged to the group of 270 or so seropositive cohort members. Each donor provided a peripheral blood sample, and peripheral blood mononuclear cells were used for TCR beta sequencing. Genomic DNA extraction from the blood cell samples was performed with the Qiagen DNeasy Blood Extraction Kit. A remark on this clone: Its antigen is unknown. No base qualities exist here, and no much larger clone lies one base off it.

The CDR3 has 14 amino acids, counting the end cysteine and phenylalanine. Here the CDR3 DNA is all that survives: 42 bases in frame from base 1. The germline V gene yields SGHRS for CDR1 and YFSETQ for CDR2. Deletion took 0 bases off V and 3 bases off J, with a span of 9 bases between the germline ends. General study outcomes and caveats: Correlated functional status among segregating V segments might be attributable to linkage disequilibrium, but an unknown experimental factor could not be ruled out. In a later analysis, several top co-occurrence clusters were reported to appear linked to parvovirus B19, influenza, CMV and Epstein-Barr virus. The sequencing pipeline was judged likely to have produced a cluster of highly shared sequence variants as a technical artifact. The authors suggested that the approach could potentially be generalized to other disease states and immunological phenotypes. In a later analysis, most CMV-associated TCR beta chains were found to appear HLA-restricted, with HLA associations seemingly driven largely by CMV exposure. Because HLA typing was missing for some donors at each locus, association tests included only the typed subset. According to a later analysis, TCR association rates differed among HLA loci, with DRB1 alleles showing the most associated TCRs and HLA-C alleles showing the fewest. Presence/absence analyses assumed roughly uniform sequencing depth across donors, an assumption that may not hold. Cytomegalovirus status was reported to be diagnosed by the classifier with high specificity and sensitivity in both the original and validation cohorts. A few of the identified cytomegalovirus-associated TCR beta chains were confirmed in vitro to be specific for cytomegalovirus antigens. Only TCR beta chains were sequenced in this cohort, and the absence of alpha or paired-chain data limited detectable features. Because counts were too low, about 18 rarely observed V segments, including chromosome 9 orphons, were excluded from the earlier analysis of 587 of the donors. In the study, around 150 TCR beta chains were listed as associated with cytomegalovirus. An earlier analysis of approximately 600 of the donors showed that most TCR beta V segments appeared in productive rearrangements either about 90% or about 30% of the time, which broadly matched IMGT annotations. Because the 87-base-pair reads could not distinguish some IMGT-functional V segments, including TRBV6-2 and TRBV6-3, those segments were excluded. At a false discovery rate of 0.05, a later analysis linked approximately 18,000 TCR beta sequences to specific HLA alleles. A later analysis found that HLA-associated TCR beta chains were more clonally expanded and had lower generation probabilities than equally common non-associated chains. Immune exposure information for the cohort was limited to CMV serostatus. A further reported finding was that TCR beta sequences accurately predicted the HLA-A and HLA-B alleles for most subjects in the first cohort. Compared with the roughly 700-donor mean, donors in an Asian-associated ancestry cluster had fewer N-insertions in productive TCRs, according to a later genetic analysis. Strong co-occurrence of HLA alleles, especially DR and DQ, made assigning TCR associations to individual alleles difficult. Across donors, most TCR sequences were observed very rarely, whereas some public TCRs were present in many individuals. V-gene and J-gene trimming of TCR beta chains was associated with a missense DCLRE1C variant in a later genetic analysis, and the association was replicated in an independent cohort.

The chain was built from TRBV5-1 and TRBJ2-5; possibly the D gene is TRBD2, per 5 matching bases. This TCR derives from a young woman in good health and CMV-seropositive. The specimen was PBMCs. The CDR3 is CASSLVVGEETQYF. The nucleotides are TGCGCCAGCAGCTTGGTGGTGGGAGAAGAGACCCAGTACTTC. The CDR3, completed at both ends by the reference TRBV5-1 and TRBJ2-5 genes, gives the full variable domain KAGVTQTPRYLIKTRGQQVTLSCSPISGHRSVSWYQQTPGQGLQFLFEYFSETQRNKGNFPGRFSGRQFSNSRSEMNVSTLELGDSALYLCASSLVVGEETQYFGPGTRLLVL.